This T cell receptor beta chain was identified in a study of blood T cell repertoires in COVID-19. V shed 3 bases, J shed 8 bases, and the junction held 6 bases outside the gene matches. The CDR3 extends over 14 amino acids. Germline V gene data show CDR1 as KGHSH and CDR2 as LQKENI. Methods used by the authors: Using reference gene primer amplification, nucleated cell counts were estimated. Sequencing used immunoSEQ multiplex PCR; TCRdb keeps in-frame clones, though not all of them. Clonal size and the V and J genes are those of that table, whereas D and trimming came from the DNA. The sample lists roughly 220,000 clones; more than 75% were seen once.

The TCR originated in a man aged 45-65 years who had recovered from COVID-19. Material for sequencing was peripheral blood. This chain connects TRBV18 to TRBJ2-1; 8 positions agree with TRBD2. The CDR3 DNA sequence: TGTGCCAGCTCACCGGGACTAGAGTTCGATGAGCAGTTCTTC. It yields the protein CASSPGLEFDEQFF.